The present entry profiles one TCR beta chain with its context. Its cognate antigen is unknown. Other DNA sequences in the same sample also yield this CDR3. This sample is drawn from a study of human thymus T cells. Points from the study as a whole: Thymic and blood repertoires seemed to show skewed V and J gene use.

The data were produced by immunoSEQ multiplex PCR, yet TCRdb's version contains in-frame clones alone and is incomplete. Counted here are 46,000 or so clones, around 93% occurring once; the ten biggest clones make up 0.15% to 0.2%. Sequencing was carried out using blood. This TCR came from a girl less than two years old with a congenital heart defect but otherwise immunologically healthy.

Here the CDR3 DNA reads TGTGCCAGCAGTTTGGGGTACAATGAGCAGTTCTTC. Residues: CASSLGYNEQFF. The gene calls are TRBV28 and TRBJ2-1; no clear D gene. The CDR3 loop spans 12 amino acids. V was cut by 3 bases and J by 4 bases, with 4 bases left in between. CDR1 is MDHEN and CDR2 is SYDVKM in the germline V gene.